This TCR beta chain originates from a study of T cell responses to AZD1222 COVID-19 vaccine. Study findings and constraints: Researchers report vaccine-associated CD4 TCRs spanning spike, with dominance at 160-218 and 743-854.

As to this clone: The antigen is unknown.

This table comes from immunoSEQ multiplex PCR, and its TCRdb copy is limited to in-frame clones, with some not included. This table holds approximately 170,000 clones, around 93% found once. The CDR3 covers 14 residues. V lost 4 bases, J lost 4 bases, and 15 bases lay in between. Germline V gene lookup returns CDR1 SGHDT and CDR2 YYEEEE. This clonotype was sampled from an adult in good health. This chain joins TRBV5-6 and TRBJ2-7; D is perhaps TRBD2 (6 bases). The specimen comprised peripheral blood, sampled on day 0 of AZD1222 vaccination. CDR3 residues: CASSLLLGRYEQYF. DNA for the CDR3: TGTGCCAGCAGCCTCCTACTAGGGAGGTACGAGCAGTACTTC.